This T cell receptor beta chain was profiled in a study of blood T cell repertoires in COVID-19. This CDR3 comprises 14 residues. Germline values: CDR1 SGHRS, CDR2 YFSETQ. V was pared by 3 bases and J by 1 base, with 10 bases between. In the original workflow: Nucleated cell number was recorded as an estimate derived from reference gene primer amplification. The table came from immunoSEQ multiplex PCR; TCRdb's copy has only in-frame clones and leaves some out. The V and J calls and clone size are taken from that table; D and trimming were inferred from the DNA. Of 60,000 to 85,000 clones in the sample, nearly 80% were seen once.

The sequence was obtained from a human donor in a cohort sampled during active COVID-19. The chain is built from TRBV5-1 and TRBJ1-1; perhaps TRBD1 as D (5 bases). The sequenced sample consisted of peripheral blood. The CDR3 region is CASSSKGSNTEAFF. CDR3 bases: TGCGCCAGCAGCTCAAAGGGGTCGAACACTGAAGCTTTCTTT.